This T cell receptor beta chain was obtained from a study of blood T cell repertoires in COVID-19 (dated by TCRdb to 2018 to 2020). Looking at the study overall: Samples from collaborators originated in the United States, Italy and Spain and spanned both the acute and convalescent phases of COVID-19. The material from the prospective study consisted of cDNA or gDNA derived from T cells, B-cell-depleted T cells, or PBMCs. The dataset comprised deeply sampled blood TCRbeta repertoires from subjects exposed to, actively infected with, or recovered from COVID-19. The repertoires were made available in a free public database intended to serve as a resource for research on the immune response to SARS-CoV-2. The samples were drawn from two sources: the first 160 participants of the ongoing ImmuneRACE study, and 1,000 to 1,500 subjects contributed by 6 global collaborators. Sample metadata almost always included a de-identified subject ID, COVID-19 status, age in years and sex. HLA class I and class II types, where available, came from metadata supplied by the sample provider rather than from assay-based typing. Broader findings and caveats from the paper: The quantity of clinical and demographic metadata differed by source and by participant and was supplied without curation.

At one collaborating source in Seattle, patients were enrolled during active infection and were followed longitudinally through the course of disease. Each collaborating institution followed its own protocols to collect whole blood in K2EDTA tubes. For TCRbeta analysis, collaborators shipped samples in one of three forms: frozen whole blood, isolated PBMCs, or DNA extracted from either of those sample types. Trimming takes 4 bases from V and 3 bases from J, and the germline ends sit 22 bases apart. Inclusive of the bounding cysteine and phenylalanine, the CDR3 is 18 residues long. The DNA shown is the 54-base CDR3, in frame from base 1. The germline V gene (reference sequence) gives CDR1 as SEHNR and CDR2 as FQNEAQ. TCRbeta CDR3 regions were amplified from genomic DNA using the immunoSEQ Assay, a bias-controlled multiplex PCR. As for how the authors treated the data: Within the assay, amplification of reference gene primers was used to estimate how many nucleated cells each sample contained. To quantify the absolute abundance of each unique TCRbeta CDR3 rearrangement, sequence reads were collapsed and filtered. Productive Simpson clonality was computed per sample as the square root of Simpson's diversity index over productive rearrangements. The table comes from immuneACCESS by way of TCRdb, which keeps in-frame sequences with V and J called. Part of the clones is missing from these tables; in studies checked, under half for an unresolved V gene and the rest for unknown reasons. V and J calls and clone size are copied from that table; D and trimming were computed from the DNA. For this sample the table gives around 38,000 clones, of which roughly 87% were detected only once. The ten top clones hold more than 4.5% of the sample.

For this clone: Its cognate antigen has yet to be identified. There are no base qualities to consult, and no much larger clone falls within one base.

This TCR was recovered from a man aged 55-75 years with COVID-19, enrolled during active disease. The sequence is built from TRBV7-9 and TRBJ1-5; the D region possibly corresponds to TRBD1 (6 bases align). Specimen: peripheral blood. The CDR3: CASSSYPKSAGVNQPQHF. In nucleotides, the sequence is TGTGCCAGCAGCTCTTACCCCAAGTCGGCAGGGGTCAATCAGCCCCAGCATTTT.